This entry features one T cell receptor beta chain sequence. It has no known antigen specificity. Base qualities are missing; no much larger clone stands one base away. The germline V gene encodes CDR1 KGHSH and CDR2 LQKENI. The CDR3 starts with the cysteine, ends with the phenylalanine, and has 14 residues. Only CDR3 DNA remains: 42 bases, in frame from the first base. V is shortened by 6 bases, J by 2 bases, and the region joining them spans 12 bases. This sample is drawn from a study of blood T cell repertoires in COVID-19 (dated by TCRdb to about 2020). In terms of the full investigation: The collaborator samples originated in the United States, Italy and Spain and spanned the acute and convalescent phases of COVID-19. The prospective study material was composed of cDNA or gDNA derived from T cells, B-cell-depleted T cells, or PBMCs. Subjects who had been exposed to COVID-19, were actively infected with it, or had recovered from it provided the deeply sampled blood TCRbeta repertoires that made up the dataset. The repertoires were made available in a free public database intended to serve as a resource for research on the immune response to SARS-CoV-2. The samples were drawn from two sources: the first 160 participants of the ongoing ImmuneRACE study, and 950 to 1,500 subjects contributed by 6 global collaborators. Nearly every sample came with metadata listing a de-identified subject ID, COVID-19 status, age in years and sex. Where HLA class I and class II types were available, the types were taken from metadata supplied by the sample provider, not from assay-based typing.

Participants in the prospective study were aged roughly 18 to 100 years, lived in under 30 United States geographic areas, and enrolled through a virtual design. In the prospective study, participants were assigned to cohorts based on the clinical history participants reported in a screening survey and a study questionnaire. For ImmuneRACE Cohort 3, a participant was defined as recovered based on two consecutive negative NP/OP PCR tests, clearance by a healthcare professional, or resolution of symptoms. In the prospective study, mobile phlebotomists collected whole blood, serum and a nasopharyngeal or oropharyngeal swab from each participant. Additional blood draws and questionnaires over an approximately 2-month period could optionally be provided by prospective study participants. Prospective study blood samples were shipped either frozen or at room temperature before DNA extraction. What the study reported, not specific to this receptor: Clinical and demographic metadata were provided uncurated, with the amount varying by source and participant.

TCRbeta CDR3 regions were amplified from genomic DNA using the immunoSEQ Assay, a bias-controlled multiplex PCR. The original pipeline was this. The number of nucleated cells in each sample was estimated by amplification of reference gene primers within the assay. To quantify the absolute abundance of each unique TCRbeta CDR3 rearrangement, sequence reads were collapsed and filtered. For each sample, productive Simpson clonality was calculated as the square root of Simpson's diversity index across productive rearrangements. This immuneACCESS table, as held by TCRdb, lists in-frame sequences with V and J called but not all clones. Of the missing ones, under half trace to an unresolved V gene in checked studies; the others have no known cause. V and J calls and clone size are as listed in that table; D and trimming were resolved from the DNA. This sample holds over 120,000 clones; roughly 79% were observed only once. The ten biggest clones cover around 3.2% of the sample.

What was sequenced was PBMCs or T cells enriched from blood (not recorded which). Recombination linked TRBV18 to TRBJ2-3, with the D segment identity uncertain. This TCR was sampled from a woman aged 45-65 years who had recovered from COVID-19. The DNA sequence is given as TGTGCCAGCTCCCTAAAAGAGGACACAGATACGCAGTATTTT. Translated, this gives CASSLKEDTDTQYF. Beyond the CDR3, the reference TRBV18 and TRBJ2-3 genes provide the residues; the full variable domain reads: NAGVMQNPRHLVRRRGQEARLRCSPMKGHSHVYWYRQLPEEGLKFMVYLQKENIIDESGMPKERFSAEFPKEGPSILRIQQVVRGDSAAYFCASSLKEDTDTQYFGPGTRLTVL.